A selection of T cell receptor beta chains follows, all from one sample in a study of T cell repertoires in cytomegalovirus infection. TCRdb fed the reads into MiXCR, producing one record per CDR3 protein. The sample comprises 310,000 or so distinct CDR3 sequences, 17% of which are singletons, and approximately 12% rests with the top ten. The sequenced sample was PBMCs. The receptors derive from a human donor in good health (CMV status not recorded). Some clones in this sample may be carry-over from other donors' samples. Each CDR3 is given with its conserved first and last residue.

V | CDR3
TRBV19 | CASSARDRGNQPQHF
TRBV28 | CASSFGRGIITSGANVLTF
TRBV4-3 | CASSQRGGGETQYF
TRBV6-2/TRBV6-3 | CASHRGGSSYNEQFF
TRBV4-1 | CASSQVIGRERGQPQHF
TRBV5-6 | CASSVLRGALTDTQYF
TRBV24-1 | CATRGAGSSGTTDTQYF
TRBV27 | CASKDRGGLGSNQPQHF
TRBV12-3/TRBV12-4 | CASRPPGQGSGNTIYF
TRBV10-3 | CAIRPGDNYGYTF
TRBV28 | CASSLGLSLNYGYTF
TRBV20-1 | CSASSSNDSPLHF
TRBV18 | CASTRNRGPSADTQYF
TRBV7-2 | CASSLFQDNSPLHF
TRBV28 | CASISAGYSDYGYTF
TRBV10-3 | CAISEPPRGTSGSPLHF
TRBV7-9 | CASSSYRALNTDTQYF
TRBV10-3 | CAISVYGRNYGYTF
TRBV20-1 | CSARDWRAGANVLTF
TRBV6-5 | CASSRGEESSGNTIYF
TRBV2 | CASSAPQGIIDGGANVLTF
TRBV6-2/TRBV6-3 | CASSFMTGWRGAFF
TRBV29-1 | CSVEAVIAGEQFF